This T cell receptor (beta chain) was observed in a study of blood T cells in healthy people across ages. Broader study findings: Investigators viewed diversity estimates from one million T cells as underestimates, the study reported. CMV infection status of these donors was not known. Donors of long life had a larger count of naive CD4+ cells and greater diversity than aged donors. Naive T cell percentage showed a strong correlation with TCR beta diversity.

Alongside a J-beta primer mix, a sample-barcoded 5' primer served in a second PCR lasting about 7 to 11 cycles. TCRdb reprocessed the 5' RACE reads via MiXCR and lists one record per CDR3 protein. Of 890,000 or so distinct CDR3 sequences in the sample, about 62% were seen once. V lost 2 bases and J lost 3; bases outside the gene matches: 14. The CDR3 is 18 amino acids. CDR1 is KGHSH, CDR2 LQKENI, per germline. Concerning this clonotype itself: Antigen unknown.

The chain carries TRBV18 and TRBJ1-2; TRBD1 matches 8 bases. The TCR sequence derives from a man aged 25 to 40 in good health. The material sequenced was blood. The CDR3 nucleotides are TGTGCCAGCTCACCAAACCTGGACAGGGTGGGTCTCGACTATGGCTACACCTTC. Translation: CASSPNLDRVGLDYGYTF.